Shown below are 30 T cell receptor beta chains from a single sample sequenced in a study of T cell responses to AZD1222 COVID-19 vaccine. The table came from immunoSEQ multiplex PCR; TCRdb's copy has only in-frame clones and leaves some out. The sample shows more than 70,000 clones, around 83% of them seen only once. The specimen was peripheral blood, collected on day 0 of AZD1222 vaccination. The receptor source for this set is an adult in good health.

The chain couples TRBV7-9 to TRBJ1-6; 8 positions agree with TRBD1. The CDR3 is 13 amino acids. The germline gives CDR1 SEHNR, CDR2 FQNEAQ (reference sequence). Unmatched junction bases numbered 5, after V lost 8 bases and J lost 8 bases. DNA for the CDR3: TGTGCCAGCGGTGGACAGGGAGATTCACCCCTCCACTTT. Residues: CASGGQGDSPLHF.

This chain links TRBV12-3 or TRBV12-4 with TRBJ2-3; no reliable D call. V lost 6 bases, J lost 0 bases, and 4 bases lay in between. CDR3 size: 12 residues. The CDR3 DNA follows: TGTGCCAGCAGGGCGAGCACAGATACGCAGTATTTT. As protein: CASRASTDTQYF.

The CDR3 reads CASSLDGNTIYF. DNA of the CDR3: TGTGCCAGCAGTTTAGACGGAAACACCATATATTTT. The chain joins TRBV12-3 or TRBV12-4 to TRBJ1-3; the D is unclear. Deletions cut 1 base from V and 4 bases from J, with 2 bases between. The CDR3 has 12 residues.

V is TRBV12-5 and J is TRBJ2-1; D gene uncertain. With 0 bases removed from V and 8 bases from J, the gap between germline ends came to 5 bases. The CDR3 totals 12 residues. Germline CDR1 LGHNT, CDR2 FRNRAP. CDR3: CASGLVTDEQFF. CDR3 DNA sequence: TGTGCTAGTGGTTTGGTAACTGATGAGCAGTTCTTC.

DNA of the CDR3: TGTGCCAGCAGTTTAGATGGTATGCAGCCCCAGCATTTT. Its translation: CASSLDGMQPQHF. The chain couples TRBV12-3 or TRBV12-4 to TRBJ1-5; unclear D gene. The CDR3 runs 13 residues. The germline V and J ends were trimmed by 1 base and 7 bases, with 8 bases remaining between them.

This clone was detected once. The V call is TRBV10-3, the J call TRBJ2-7, with D tentatively TRBD2 (6 bases). Trimming left V 8 bases short and J 0 bases short, with 14 bases between. CDR1 ENHRY and CDR2 SYGVKD come from the germline V gene. CDR3 length: 14 amino acids. The CDR3 here is CAIRGSESSYEQYF. DNA for the CDR3: TGTGCCATCCGGGGGAGCGAGAGCTCCTACGAGCAGTACTTC.

The rearrangement links TRBV5-4 to TRBJ2-1, with 12 bases that match TRBD2. Germline CDR1 SGHNT, CDR2 YYREEE (reference sequence). Trimming at V came to 4 bases and at J to 3 bases, leaving 11 bases not matched to a gene. The CDR3 totals 18 residues. This CDR3 is CASSRRGLAGALYNEQFF. The CDR3 nucleotides are TGTGCCAGCAGCCGACGGGGACTAGCGGGCGCCCTCTACAATGAGCAGTTCTTC.

The rearrangement joins TRBV6-5 to TRBJ1-2; D possibly corresponds to TRBD1 (6 bases). This CDR3 spans 14 amino acids. The germline V and J ends were trimmed by 6 bases and 8 bases, with 19 bases remaining between them. Germline CDR1 reads MNHEY; CDR2 reads SVGAGI. The CDR3 sequence is CASRPSTGLGGYTF. CDR3 coding DNA: TGTGCCAGCAGACCATCCACAGGGCTGGGAGGCTACACCTTC.

The chain combines TRBV3-1 (or the pseudogene TRBV3-2) with TRBJ1-5, with D tentatively TRBD1 (5 bases). The ends were cut back, 3 bases at V and 0 bases at J, with 6 bases in the middle. Germline values: CDR1 LGHDT, CDR2 YNNKEL (reference sequence). This CDR3 contains 14 residues. The CDR3 DNA reads as TGTGCCAGCAGCCAGACAGTTAGCAATCAGCCCCAGCATTTT. As protein: CASSQTVSNQPQHF.

This clone was counted once. The rearrangement links TRBV7-9 to TRBJ1-1; a weak D match, TRBD1 (5 bases). The CDR3 runs to 15 residues. The ends were cut back, 5 bases at V and 0 bases at J, with 13 bases in the middle. Per germline, CDR1 SEHNR and CDR2 FQNEAQ (reference sequence). This CDR3 reads CASSLGTGMNTEAFF. The CDR3 region has the DNA TGTGCCAGCAGCCTCGGGACGGGGATGAACACTGAAGCTTTCTTT.

The V and J genes are TRBV9 and TRBJ1-3; no definite D call. CDR3 length: 13 amino acids. Germline values: CDR1 SGDLS, CDR2 YYNGEE. The germline V and J ends were trimmed by 6 bases and 0 bases, with 7 bases remaining between them. DNA for the CDR3: TGTGCCAGCACCCCCTCCTCTGGAAACACCATATATTTT. It encodes CASTPSSGNTIYF.

This clone has only a few counts. The chain combines TRBV7-2 with TRBJ1-6; tentative D call: TRBD1 (5 bases). The CDR3 runs to 14 residues. From germline, CDR1 is SGHTA and CDR2 FQGNSA. V lost 4 bases and J lost 7, with 11 bases in between. The DNA of the CDR3 is TGTGCCAGCAGCTCCAGGGTAGGGAATTCACCCCTCCACTTT. This encodes CASSSRVGNSPLHF.

DNA of the CDR3: TGTGCCAGCAGTTACGGAGGATCCTATGGCTACACCTTC. This codes for CASSYGGSYGYTF. The V call is TRBV6-5, the J call TRBJ1-2, with no clear D. Germline assignment: CDR1 MNHEY and CDR2 SVGAGI. CDR3 length: 13 residues. V gave up 2 bases and J gave up 4 bases, with 8 bases separating them.

The V gene is TRBV2, the J gene TRBJ1-2; no clear D gene. Germline CDR1 reads SNHLY; CDR2 reads FYNNEI. The CDR3 is 13 residues long. The V end lost 3 bases, the J end lost 1 base, and 6 bases lay between the germline ends. In nucleotides, the CDR3 is TGTGCCAGCAGTGAGCGGGTTAACTATGGCTACACCTTC. Its protein is CASSERVNYGYTF.

V and J are TRBV28 and TRBJ1-2, with D unresolved. The germline CDR1 and CDR2 sequences are MDHEN and SYDVKM. This CDR3 has 12 amino acids. Between the trimmed V and J ends, which lost 5 bases and 10 bases, there was a span of 14 bases. The CDR3 DNA reads TGTGCCAGCAGTCCCCCCCTCGAGTACTACACCTTC. Amino acids: CASSPPLEYYTF.

The chain couples TRBV6-6 to TRBJ1-1; D call uncertain. The CDR3 has 12 amino acids. Trimming removed 6 bases from V and 1 base from J, with 6 bases in between. The V gene's germline CDR1 is MNHNY and CDR2 SVGAGI (reference sequence). Written as DNA, the CDR3 is TGTGCCAGCAGCCCACCGAACACTGAAGCTTTCTTT. Protein sequence: CASSPPNTEAFF.

This clone was seen a single time. The genes are TRBV5-1 and TRBJ2-5; D tentatively fits TRBD1 or TRBD2 (5 bases each). This CDR3 is built from 14 residues. Germline lookup yields CDR1 SGHRS and CDR2 YFSETQ. V lost 5 bases to trimming and J lost 4 bases, with 15 bases between them. Written as DNA, the CDR3 is TGCGCCAGCAGTTCGGGGCTCAGGGTAGAGACCCAGTACTTC. This sequence encodes CASSSGLRVETQYF.

This chain uses TRBV9 with TRBJ1-3; D gene uncertain. Germline CDR1 SGDLS, CDR2 YYNGEE. The CDR3 extends over 16 amino acids. The germline V and J ends were trimmed by 0 bases and 1 base, with 11 bases remaining between them. CDR3 sequence reads: CASSVDSSSSGNTIYF. The CDR3 region has the DNA TGTGCCAGCAGCGTAGATAGTTCGAGTTCTGGAAACACCATATATTTT.

This rearrangement joins TRBV4-3 to TRBJ1-2; no firm D call. Germline V lookup: CDR1 LGHNA, CDR2 YSLEER. CDR3 length: 18 amino acids. V lost 0 bases and J 0 bases, leaving 17 bases between the germline ends. The CDR3 DNA sequence: TGCGCCAGCAGCCAAGAAGTCGGAACGGTTTTAGCTAACTATGGCTACACCTTC. Its protein product is CASSQEVGTVLANYGYTF.

The chain recombines TRBV6-5 with TRBJ2-3; D possibly uses TRBD1 or TRBD2 (6 bases each). Germline CDR1 and CDR2: MNHEY and SVGAGI. This CDR3 contains 15 residues. With 2 bases removed from V and 2 bases from J, the gap between germline ends came to 11 bases. The CDR3 spells CASSYGGPSTDTQYF. CDR3 nucleotides: TGTGCCAGCAGTTACGGGGGGCCCTCCACAGATACGCAGTATTTT.

The V call is TRBV12-3 or TRBV12-4, the J call TRBJ1-1, with D unclear. V shed 3 bases and J shed 5 bases, with 10 bases lying between them. The CDR3 loop spans 13 amino acids. The CDR3 DNA sequence: TGTGCCAGCAGTTTTGGGCCGAAGACTGAAGCTTTCTTT. Its protein product is CASSFGPKTEAFF.

This rearrangement joins TRBV9 to TRBJ1-3; no firm D call. The CDR3 spans 17 residues. The V gene's germline CDR1 is SGDLS and CDR2 YYNGEE. The V end was cut by 0 bases, the J end by 0 bases, with 13 bases between. This CDR3 reads CASSVGGQANSGNTIYF. CDR3 DNA: TGTGCCAGCAGCGTAGGTGGGCAGGCGAACTCTGGAAACACCATATATTTT.

There are a few counts of this clone. V gene TRBV5-6 combines with J gene TRBJ1-2; D remains ambiguous. With 5 bases removed from V and 2 bases from J, the gap between germline ends came to 19 bases. CDR1 is SGHDT and CDR2 is YYEEEE in the germline V gene. This CDR3 has 16 amino acids. CDR3 sequence: CASRRRSHLANYGYTF. The CDR3 DNA sequence: TGTGCCAGCAGGAGGAGATCACATCTGGCCAACTATGGCTACACCTTC.

The V gene is TRBV6-5, the J gene TRBJ2-1; TRBD2 matches at 11 bases. Germline V gene data show CDR1 as MNHEY and CDR2 as SVGAGI. The CDR3 extends over 15 amino acids. V dropped 5 bases and J dropped 3; count of bases not matched to a gene: 3. In DNA, the CDR3 is TGTGCCAGCAGTAACCTAGCGGGGGGCTACAATGAGCAGTTCTTC. It translates to CASSNLAGGYNEQFF.

The V gene is TRBV6-4, the J gene TRBJ2-5, with D perhaps matching TRBD2 (5 bases). CDR1 MRHNA and CDR2 SNTAGT come from the germline V gene. The CDR3 contains 15 residues. V lost 2 bases and J lost 5, with 15 bases in between. The CDR3 bases are TGTGCCAGCAGTGACCAAAGGTTTAGGAGGGAGACCCAGTACTTC. The encoded protein is CASSDQRFRRETQYF.

The chain joins TRBV29-1 to TRBJ1-5; the D gene is possibly TRBD1 (5 bases). The CDR3 has 13 amino acids. The ends were cut back, 7 bases at V and 3 bases at J, with 13 bases in the middle. Germline CDR1 is SQVTM and CDR2 is ANQGSEA. CDR3 sequence reads: CSAGWGPNQPQHF. DNA for the CDR3: TGCAGCGCTGGATGGGGACCCAATCAGCCCCAGCATTTT.

The chain uses TRBV28 and TRBJ1-2; possible D gene TRBD1, 5 bases. Between the trimmed V and J ends, which lost 6 bases and 4 bases, there was a span of 12 bases. The CDR3 is 13 residues long. CDR1 MDHEN and CDR2 SYDVKM come from the germline V gene. CDR3 region: CASRTTGAYGYTF. CDR3 in DNA: TGTGCCAGCAGGACCACAGGTGCCTATGGCTACACCTTC.

The J gene is TRBJ1-2, the V gene TRBV18; D gene ambiguous. Trimming cost V 3 bases and J 0 bases, with 11 bases left between them. There are 15 residues in the CDR3. The germline V gene encodes CDR1 KGHSH and CDR2 LQKENI. CDR3 amino acids: CASSPNPTPNYGYTF. The CDR3 region has the DNA TGTGCCAGCTCACCCAACCCTACACCTAACTATGGCTACACCTTC. Using reference TRBV18 and TRBJ1-2 for the parts outside the CDR3, the full variable domain is NAGVMQNPRHLVRRRGQEARLRCSPMKGHSHVYWYRQLPEEGLKFMVYLQKENIIDESGMPKERFSAEFPKEGPSILRIQQVVRGDSAAYFCASSPNPTPNYGYTFGSGTRLTVV.

This clone was detected only once. The V call is TRBV5-1, the J call TRBJ2-7; 8 bases agree with TRBD2. Trimming took 0 bases from V and 0 from J; bases not matched to a gene: 2. CDR3 size: 15 residues. The germline gives CDR1 SGHRS, CDR2 YFSETQ. The CDR3 loop is CASSLGSGDSYEQYF. The DNA for the CDR3 is TGCGCCAGCAGCTTGGGTAGCGGGGACTCCTACGAGCAGTACTTC.

This chain joins TRBV19 and TRBJ1-2, with 11 bases that match TRBD1. The germline V gene has CDR1 LNHDA and CDR2 SQIVND (reference sequence). The CDR3 has 14 residues. V lost 5 bases to trimming and J lost 6 bases; unmatched junction nucleotides: 5. The CDR3 bases are TGTGCCAGTAGTGGCGGACAGGGGGCCCATGGCTACACCTTC. Translated, it gives CASSGGQGAHGYTF.